This T cell receptor (beta chain) was retrieved from a study of cytomegalovirus exposure and HLA in healthy donors. Study outcomes and limitations: Within an earlier analysis, most TCR beta V segments proved productive either about 90% or about 30% of the time. Association of a missense DCLRE1C variant with TCR beta V- and J-gene trimming was reported in a later analysis.

Primers for the PCR totalled 60 Vbeta and 13 Jbeta. TCRdb's copy holds only in-frame clones and misses some; the assay was immunoSEQ multiplex PCR. The table lists about 40,000 clones. CDR3 length: 15 residues. Germline CDR1 reads KGHSH; CDR2 reads LQKENI. Trimming removed 2 bases at V and 2 bases at J, with 11 bases between. Everyone who donated was a healthy bone marrow donor. Donors were nominally healthy when sampled, though unrecorded immune exposures were likely. Notes on this clone: Antigen unknown.

Sequencing was done on a sample of PBMCs. This sequence joins TRBV18 and TRBJ2-3; weak D call: TRBD1 (6 bases). This sequence originates from a man aged 40-50 years in good health and CMV-seropositive. The CDR3 protein is CASSPSQGHTDTQYF. Written as DNA, the CDR3 is TGTGCCAGCTCACCATCACAGGGACACACAGATACGCAGTATTTT.